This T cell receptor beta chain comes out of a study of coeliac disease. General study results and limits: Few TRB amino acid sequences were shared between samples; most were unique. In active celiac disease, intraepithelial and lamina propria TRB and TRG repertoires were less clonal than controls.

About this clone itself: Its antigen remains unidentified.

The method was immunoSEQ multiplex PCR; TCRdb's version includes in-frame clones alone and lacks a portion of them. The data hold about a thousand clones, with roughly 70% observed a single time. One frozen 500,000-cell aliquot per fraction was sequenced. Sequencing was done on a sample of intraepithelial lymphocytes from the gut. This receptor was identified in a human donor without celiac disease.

CDR3 nucleotides: TGTGCCAGCAGAAGGCAGCCGGGACAGGGAACCTATGGCTACACCTTC. It specifies CASRRQPGQGTYGYTF. This chain connects TRBV2 to TRBJ1-2, with TRBD1 identical over 9 bases. With V trimmed by 6 bases and J by 4 bases, 12 bases remained unmatched. The length of the CDR3 is 16 residues. The germline V gene has CDR1 SNHLY and CDR2 FYNNEI.